What follows is one T cell receptor beta chain and its context. Methods used by the authors: Counts of nucleated cells, estimated from reference gene primer amplification, were obtained. Sequenced by immunoSEQ multiplex PCR; TCRdb stores in-frame clones only, minus some. V, J and clone size derive from that table, while D and trimming were established from the DNA sequence. The data contain about 79,000 clones, more than 85% of them seen just once; the ten biggest clones take up about 15%. Germline trimming cut 5 bases from V and 9 bases from J; bases unmatched to any gene: 4. The length of the CDR3 is 11 residues. Germline-derived CDR1 and CDR2 are MNHEY and SVGEGT. The data stem from a study of blood T cell repertoires in COVID-19. Overall study context: Some COVID-19 samples were acute and others convalescent; all came from the United States, Italy and Spain. PBMCs, B-cell-depleted T cells, or T cells were the source of the cDNA or gDNA that made up the material.

Sequencing used peripheral blood. The source is a man between 65 and 85 years old with active or convalescent COVID-19. The chain combines TRBV6-2 or TRBV6-3 with TRBJ2-7, with TRBD1 matching 7 bases. The CDR3 region has the DNA TGTGCCAGCAGTAAAGGGGGCTGGCAGTACTTC. Translating it yields CASSKGGWQYF.